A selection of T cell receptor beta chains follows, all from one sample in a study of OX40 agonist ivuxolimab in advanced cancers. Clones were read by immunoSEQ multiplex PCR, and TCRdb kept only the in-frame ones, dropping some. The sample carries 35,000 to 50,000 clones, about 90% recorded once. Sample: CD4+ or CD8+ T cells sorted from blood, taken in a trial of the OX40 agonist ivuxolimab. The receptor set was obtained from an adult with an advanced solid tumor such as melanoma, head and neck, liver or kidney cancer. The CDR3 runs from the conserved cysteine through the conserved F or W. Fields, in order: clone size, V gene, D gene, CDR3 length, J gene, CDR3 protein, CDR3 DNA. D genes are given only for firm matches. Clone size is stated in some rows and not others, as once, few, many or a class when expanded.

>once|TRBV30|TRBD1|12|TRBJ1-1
CAWSGDRIEAFF
TGTGCCTGGAGTGGGGACAGAATTGAAGCTTTCTTT
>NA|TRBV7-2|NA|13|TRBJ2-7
CASSLVGEYEQYF
TGTGCCAGCAGCCTCGTGGGGGAGTACGAGCAGTACTTC
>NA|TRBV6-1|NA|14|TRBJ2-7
CASIRDSISYEQYF
TGTGCCAGCATTAGGGACTCCATCTCCTACGAGCAGTACTTC
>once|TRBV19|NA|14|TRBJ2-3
CASSIWVSTDTQYF
TGTGCCAGTAGTATTTGGGTAAGCACAGATACGCAGTATTTT
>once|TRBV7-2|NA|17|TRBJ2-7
CASSIGSRRVNSYEQYF
TGTGCCAGCTCCATCGGATCTCGGCGGGTCAACTCCTACGAGCAGTACTTC
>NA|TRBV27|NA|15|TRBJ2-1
CASSLAGSSYNEQFF
TGTGCCAGCAGTTTGGCGGGAAGCTCCTACAATGAGCAGTTCTTC
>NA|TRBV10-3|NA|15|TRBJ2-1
CATAGTQTRLNEQFF
TGTGCCACCGCCGGGACGCAGACACGGCTCAATGAGCAGTTCTTC
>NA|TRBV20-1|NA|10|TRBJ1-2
CSATGSLGHF
TGCAGTGCAACGGGCTCACTAGGACACTTC
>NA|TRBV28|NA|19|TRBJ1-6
CASSLRPKDVYFYNSPLHF
TGTGCCAGCAGTTTAAGGCCCAAGGATGTGTATTTCTATAATTCACCCCTCCACTTT
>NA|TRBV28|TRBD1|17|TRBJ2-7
CASSLGPGTGLSYEQYF
TGTGCCAGCAGTTTGGGTCCCGGGACAGGGTTATCCTACGAGCAGTACTTC
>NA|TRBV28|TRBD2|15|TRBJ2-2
CASRRTSGNTGELFF
TGTGCCAGCAGACGGACTAGCGGGAACACCGGGGAGCTGTTTTTT
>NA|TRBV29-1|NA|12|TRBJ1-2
CSALRDTAGYTF
TGCAGCGCCCTGCGCGACACTGCTGGCTACACCTTC
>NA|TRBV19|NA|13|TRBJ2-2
CASSMTNTGELFF
TGTGCCAGTAGTATGACGAACACCGGGGAGCTGTTTTTT
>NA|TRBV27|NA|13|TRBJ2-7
CASSRQGLHEQYF
TGTGCCAGCAGTCGGCAGGGGCTGCACGAGCAGTACTTC
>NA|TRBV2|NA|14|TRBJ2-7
CASITGTISYEQYF
TGTGCCAGCATTACCGGGACAATCTCCTACGAGCAGTACTTC
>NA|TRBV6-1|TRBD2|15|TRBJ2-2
CASSEGTSGIGELFF
TGTGCCAGCAGTGAAGGGACTAGCGGGATCGGGGAGCTGTTTTTT
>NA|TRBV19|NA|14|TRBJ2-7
CASSIGPTTYEQYF
TGTGCCAGTAGTATCGGGCCTACTACCTACGAGCAGTACTTC